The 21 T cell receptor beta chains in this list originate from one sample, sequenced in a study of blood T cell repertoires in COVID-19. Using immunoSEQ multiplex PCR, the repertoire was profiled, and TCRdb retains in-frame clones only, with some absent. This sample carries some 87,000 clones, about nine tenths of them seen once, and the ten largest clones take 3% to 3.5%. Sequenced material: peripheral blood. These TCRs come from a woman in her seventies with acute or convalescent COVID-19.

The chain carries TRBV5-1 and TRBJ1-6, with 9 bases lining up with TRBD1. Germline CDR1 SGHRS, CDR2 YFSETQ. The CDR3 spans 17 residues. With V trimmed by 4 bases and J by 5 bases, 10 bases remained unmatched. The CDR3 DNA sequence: TGCGCCAGCAGCGCACGAGGGACAGGGAGGGATAATTCACCCCTCCACTTT. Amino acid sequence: CASSARGTGRDNSPLHF.

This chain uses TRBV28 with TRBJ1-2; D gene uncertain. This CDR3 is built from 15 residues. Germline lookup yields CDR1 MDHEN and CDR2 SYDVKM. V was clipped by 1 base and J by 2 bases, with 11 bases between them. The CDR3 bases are TGTGCCAGCAGTTTATTGCCGGGTGGGAACTATGGCTACACCTTC. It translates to CASSLLPGGNYGYTF.

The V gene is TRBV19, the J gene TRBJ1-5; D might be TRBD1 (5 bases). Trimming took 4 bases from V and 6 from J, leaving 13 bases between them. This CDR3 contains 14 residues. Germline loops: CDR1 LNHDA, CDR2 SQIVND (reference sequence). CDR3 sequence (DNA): TGTGCCAGTAGTACCTCTGGGGGGGGTCAGCCCCAGCATTTT. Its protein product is CASSTSGGGQPQHF.

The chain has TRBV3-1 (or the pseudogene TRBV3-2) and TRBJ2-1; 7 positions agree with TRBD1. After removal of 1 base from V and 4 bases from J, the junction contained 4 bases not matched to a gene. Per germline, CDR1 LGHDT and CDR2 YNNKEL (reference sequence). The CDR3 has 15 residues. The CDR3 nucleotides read TGTGCCAGCAGCCAAGTAGGACAGGCTTACAATGAGCAGTTCTTC. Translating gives CASSQVGQAYNEQFF.

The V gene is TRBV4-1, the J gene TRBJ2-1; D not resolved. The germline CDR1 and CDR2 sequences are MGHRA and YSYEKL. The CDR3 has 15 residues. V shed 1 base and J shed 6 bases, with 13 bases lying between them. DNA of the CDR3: TGCGCCAGCAGCCAAGTCTACGTACCCGGCAATGAGCAGTTCTTC. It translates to CASSQVYVPGNEQFF.

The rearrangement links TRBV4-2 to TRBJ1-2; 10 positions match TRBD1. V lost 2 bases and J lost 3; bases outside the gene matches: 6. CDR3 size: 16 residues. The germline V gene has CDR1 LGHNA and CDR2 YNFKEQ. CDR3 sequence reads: CASSQLLGQGDYGYTF. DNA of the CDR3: TGTGCCAGCAGCCAACTACTCGGACAGGGGGACTATGGCTACACCTTC.

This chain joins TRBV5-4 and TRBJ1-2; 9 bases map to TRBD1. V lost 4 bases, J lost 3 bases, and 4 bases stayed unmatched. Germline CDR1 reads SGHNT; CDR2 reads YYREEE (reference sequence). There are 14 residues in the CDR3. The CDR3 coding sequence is TGTGCCAGCAGCCGGGGACAGGGTGACTATGGCTACACCTTC. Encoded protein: CASSRGQGDYGYTF.

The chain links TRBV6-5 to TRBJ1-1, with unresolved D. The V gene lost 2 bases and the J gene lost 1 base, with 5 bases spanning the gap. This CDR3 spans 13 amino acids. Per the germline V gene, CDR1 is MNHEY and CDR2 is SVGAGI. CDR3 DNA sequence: TGTGCCAGCAGTTACGCGGGGAACACTGAAGCTTTCTTT. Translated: CASSYAGNTEAFF.

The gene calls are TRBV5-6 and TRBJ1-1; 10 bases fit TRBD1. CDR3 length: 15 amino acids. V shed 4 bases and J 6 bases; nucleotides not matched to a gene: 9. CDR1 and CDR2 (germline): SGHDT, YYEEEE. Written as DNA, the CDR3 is TGTGCCAGCAGCCGTCCGGGACAGGGGATTTCTGAAGCTTTCTTT. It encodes CASSRPGQGISEAFF.

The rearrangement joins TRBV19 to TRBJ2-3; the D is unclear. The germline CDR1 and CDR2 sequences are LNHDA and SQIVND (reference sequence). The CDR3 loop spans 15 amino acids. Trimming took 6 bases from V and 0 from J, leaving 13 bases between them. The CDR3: CASSSRSISTDTQYF. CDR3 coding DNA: TGTGCCAGTAGCTCTCGGTCCATTAGCACAGATACGCAGTATTTT.

CDR3 in amino acids: CAIRGTGESFTF. The DNA for the CDR3 is TGTGCCATTCGGGGGACAGGGGAAAGCTTCACCTTC. This chain links TRBV19 with TRBJ1-2, with 10 bases fitting TRBD1. Germline V gives CDR1 LNHDA, CDR2 SQIVND (reference sequence). This CDR3 spans 12 amino acids. V lost 10 bases to trimming and J lost 13 bases; unmatched junction nucleotides: 12.

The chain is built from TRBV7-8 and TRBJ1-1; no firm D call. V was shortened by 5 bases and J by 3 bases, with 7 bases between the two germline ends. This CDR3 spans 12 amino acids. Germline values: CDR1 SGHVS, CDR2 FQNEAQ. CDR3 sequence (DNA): TGTGCCAGCAGCCCCCAGTACACTGAAGCTTTCTTT. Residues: CASSPQYTEAFF. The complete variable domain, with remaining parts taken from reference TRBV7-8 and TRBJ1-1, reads GAGVSQSPRYKVAKRGQDVALRCDPISGHVSLFWYQQALGQGPEFLTYFQNEAQLDKSGLPSDRFFAERPEGSVSTLKIQRTQQEDSAVYLCASSPQYTEAFFGQGTRLTVV.

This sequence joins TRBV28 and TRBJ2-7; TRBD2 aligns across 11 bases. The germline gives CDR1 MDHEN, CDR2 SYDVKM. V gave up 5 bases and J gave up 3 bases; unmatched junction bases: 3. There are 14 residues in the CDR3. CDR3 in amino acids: CASSPGLAGYEQYF. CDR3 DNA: TGTGCCAGCAGTCCCGGACTAGCGGGCTACGAGCAGTACTTC.

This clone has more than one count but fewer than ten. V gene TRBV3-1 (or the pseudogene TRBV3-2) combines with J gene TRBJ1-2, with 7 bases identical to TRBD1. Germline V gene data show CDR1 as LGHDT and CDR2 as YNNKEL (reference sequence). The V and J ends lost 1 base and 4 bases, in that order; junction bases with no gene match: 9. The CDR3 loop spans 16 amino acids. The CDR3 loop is CASSQGSGTAAYGYTF. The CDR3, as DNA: TGTGCCAGCAGCCAAGGATCTGGGACAGCTGCCTATGGCTACACCTTC.

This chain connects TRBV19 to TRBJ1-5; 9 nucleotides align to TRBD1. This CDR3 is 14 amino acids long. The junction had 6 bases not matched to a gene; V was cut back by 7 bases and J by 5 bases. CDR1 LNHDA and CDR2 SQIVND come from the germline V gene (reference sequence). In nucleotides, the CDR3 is TGTGCCAGTACCGACAGGGGGTCGTATCAGCCCCAGCATTTT. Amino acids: CASTDRGSYQPQHF. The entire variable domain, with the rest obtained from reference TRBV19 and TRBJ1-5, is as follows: DGGITQSPKYLFRKEGQNVTLSCEQNLNHDAMYWYRQDPGQGLRLIYYSQIVNDFQKGDIAEGYSVSREKKESFPLTVTSAQKNPTAFYLCASTDRGSYQPQHFGDGTRLSIL.

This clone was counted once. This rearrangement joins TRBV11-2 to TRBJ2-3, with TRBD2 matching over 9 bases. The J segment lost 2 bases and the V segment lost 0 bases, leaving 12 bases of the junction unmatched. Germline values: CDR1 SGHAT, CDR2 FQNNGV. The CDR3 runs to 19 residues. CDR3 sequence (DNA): TGTGCCAGCAGCTTAGATGGGCTTGGGCTAGCGGGGTTCACAGATACGCAGTATTTT. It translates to CASSLDGLGLAGFTDTQYF.

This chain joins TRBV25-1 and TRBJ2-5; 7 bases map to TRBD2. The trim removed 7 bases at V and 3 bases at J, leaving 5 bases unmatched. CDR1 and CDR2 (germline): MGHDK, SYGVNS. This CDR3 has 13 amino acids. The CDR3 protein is CASTLAGKETQYF. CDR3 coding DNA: TGTGCCAGCACGTTAGCGGGCAAAGAGACCCAGTACTTC.

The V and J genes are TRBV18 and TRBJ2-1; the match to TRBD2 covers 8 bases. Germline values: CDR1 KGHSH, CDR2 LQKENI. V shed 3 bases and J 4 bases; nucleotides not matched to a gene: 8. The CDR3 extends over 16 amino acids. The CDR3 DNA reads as TGTGCCAGCTCACCGGGAAGCGGGAGTCAGTACAATGAGCAGTTCTTC. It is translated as CASSPGSGSQYNEQFF.

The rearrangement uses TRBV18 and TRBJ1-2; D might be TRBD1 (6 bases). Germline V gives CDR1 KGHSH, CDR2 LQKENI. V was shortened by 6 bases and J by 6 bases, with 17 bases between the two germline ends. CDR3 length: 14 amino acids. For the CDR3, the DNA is TGTGCCAGCTCCGAACTTGGGGGCGCCGATGGCTACACCTTC. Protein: CASSELGGADGYTF.

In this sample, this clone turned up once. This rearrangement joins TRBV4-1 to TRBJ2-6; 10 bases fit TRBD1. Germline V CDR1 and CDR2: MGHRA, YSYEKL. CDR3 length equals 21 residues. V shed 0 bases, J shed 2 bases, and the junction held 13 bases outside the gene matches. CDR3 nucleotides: TGCGCCAGCAGCCAAGATCGGAGACAGGGGGCTCGGGGGACTGGGGCCAACGTCCTGACTTTC. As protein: CASSQDRRQGARGTGANVLTF.

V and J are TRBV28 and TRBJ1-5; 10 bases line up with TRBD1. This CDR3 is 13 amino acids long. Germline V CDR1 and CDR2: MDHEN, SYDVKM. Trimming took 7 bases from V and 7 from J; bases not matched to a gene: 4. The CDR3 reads CASKGQGGQPQHF. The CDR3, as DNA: TGTGCCAGCAAAGGACAGGGGGGACAGCCCCAGCATTTT.